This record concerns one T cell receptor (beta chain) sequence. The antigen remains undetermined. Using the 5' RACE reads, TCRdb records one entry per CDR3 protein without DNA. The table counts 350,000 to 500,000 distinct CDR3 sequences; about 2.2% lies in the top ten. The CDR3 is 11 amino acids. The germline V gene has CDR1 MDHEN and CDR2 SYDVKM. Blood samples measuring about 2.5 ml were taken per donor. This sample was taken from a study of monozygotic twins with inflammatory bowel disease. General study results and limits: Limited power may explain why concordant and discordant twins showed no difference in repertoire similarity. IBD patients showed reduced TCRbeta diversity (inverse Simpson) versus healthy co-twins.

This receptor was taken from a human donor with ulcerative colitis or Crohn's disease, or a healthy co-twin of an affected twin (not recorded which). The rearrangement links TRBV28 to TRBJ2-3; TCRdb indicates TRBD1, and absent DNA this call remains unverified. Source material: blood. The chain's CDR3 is CAIQGSDTQYF. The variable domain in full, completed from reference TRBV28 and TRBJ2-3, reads DVKVTQSSRYLVKRTGEKVFLECVQDMDHENMFWYRQDPGLGLRLIYFSYDVKMKEKGDIPEGYSVSREKKERFSLILESASTNQTSMYLCAIQGSDTQYFGPGTRLTVL.